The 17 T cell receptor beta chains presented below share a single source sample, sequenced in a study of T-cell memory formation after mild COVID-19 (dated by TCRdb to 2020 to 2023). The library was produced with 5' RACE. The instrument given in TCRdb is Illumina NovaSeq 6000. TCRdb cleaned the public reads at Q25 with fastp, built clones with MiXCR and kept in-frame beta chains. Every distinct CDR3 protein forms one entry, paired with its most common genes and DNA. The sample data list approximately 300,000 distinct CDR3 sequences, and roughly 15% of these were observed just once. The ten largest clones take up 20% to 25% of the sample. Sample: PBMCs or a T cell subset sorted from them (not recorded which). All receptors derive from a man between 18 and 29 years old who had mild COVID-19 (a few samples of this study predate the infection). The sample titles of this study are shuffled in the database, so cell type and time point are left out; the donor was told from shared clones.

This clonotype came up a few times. The CDR3 coding sequence is TGTGCCAGCAGTGTTTCTTCGCGAACAGATACGCAGTATTTT. Translated, it gives CASSVSSRTDTQYF. The rearrangement links TRBV6-5 to TRBJ2-3; D unresolved. The V end was cut by 5 bases, the J end by 3 bases, with 12 bases between. Germline V CDR1 and CDR2: MNHEY, SVGAGI. This CDR3 is 14 amino acids long.

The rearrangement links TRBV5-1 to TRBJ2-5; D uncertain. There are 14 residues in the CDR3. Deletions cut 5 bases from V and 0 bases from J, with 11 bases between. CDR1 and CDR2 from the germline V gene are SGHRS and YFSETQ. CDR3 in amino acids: CASRQETYQETQYF. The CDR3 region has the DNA TGCGCCAGCAGGCAGGAGACGTACCAAGAGACCCAGTACTTC.

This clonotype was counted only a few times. The CDR3 DNA is TGCGCCAGCAGCCAAGCCGGCACAGATACGCAGTATTTT. Its protein is CASSQAGTDTQYF. The chain links TRBV4-3 to TRBJ2-3; no clear D. The germline V gene has CDR1 LGHNA and CDR2 YSLEER. There are 13 residues in the CDR3. V was clipped by 1 base and J by 1 base, with 3 bases between them.

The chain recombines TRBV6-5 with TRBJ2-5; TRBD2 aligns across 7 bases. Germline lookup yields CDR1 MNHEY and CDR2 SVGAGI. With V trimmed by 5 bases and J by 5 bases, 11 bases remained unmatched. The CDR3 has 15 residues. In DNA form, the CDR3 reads TGTGCCAGCAGTCCCCGTTTGGGGGAGGGGGAGACCCAGTACTTC. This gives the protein CASSPRLGEGETQYF.

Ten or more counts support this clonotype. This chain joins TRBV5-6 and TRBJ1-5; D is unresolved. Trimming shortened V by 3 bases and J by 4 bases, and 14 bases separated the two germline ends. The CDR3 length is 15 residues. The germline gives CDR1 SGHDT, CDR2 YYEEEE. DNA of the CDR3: TGTGCCAGCAGCTCGTGGAGTTTTTGGAATCAGCCCCAGCATTTT. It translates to CASSSWSFWNQPQHF.

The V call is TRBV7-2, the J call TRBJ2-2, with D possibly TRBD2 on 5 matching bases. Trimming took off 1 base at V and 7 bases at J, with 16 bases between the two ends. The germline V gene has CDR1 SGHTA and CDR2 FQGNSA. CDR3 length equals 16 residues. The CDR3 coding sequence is TGTGCCAGCAGCTTAGGGACTCCTCTCTGGGGCGGGGAGCTGTTTTTT. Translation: CASSLGTPLWGGELFF.

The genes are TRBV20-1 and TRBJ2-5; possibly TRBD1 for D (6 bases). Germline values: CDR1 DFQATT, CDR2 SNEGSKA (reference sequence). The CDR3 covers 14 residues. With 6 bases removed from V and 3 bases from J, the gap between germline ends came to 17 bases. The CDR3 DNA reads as TGCAGTGCGGAGACCGGGACACTCGAAGAGACCCAGTACTTC. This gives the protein CSAETGTLEETQYF.

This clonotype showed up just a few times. The CDR3 protein is CASSAIAGGRTDTQYF. The CDR3 DNA is TGTGCCAGCAGCGCTATAGCGGGGGGGCGCACAGATACGCAGTATTTT. The gene calls are TRBV3-1 and TRBJ2-3; 11 nucleotides line up with TRBD2. Germline CDR1 is LGHDT and CDR2 is YNNKEL (reference sequence). This CDR3 region has 16 residues. Trimming cost V 5 bases and J 1 base; bases outside gene matches: 5.

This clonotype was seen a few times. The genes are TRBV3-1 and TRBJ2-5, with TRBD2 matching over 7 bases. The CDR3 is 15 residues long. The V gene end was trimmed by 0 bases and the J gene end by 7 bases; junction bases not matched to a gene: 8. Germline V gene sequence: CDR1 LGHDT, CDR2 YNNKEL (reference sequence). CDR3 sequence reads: CASSQDRTRRGTQYF. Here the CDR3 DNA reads TGTGCCAGCAGCCAAGATAGGACTAGAAGGGGGACCCAGTACTTC.

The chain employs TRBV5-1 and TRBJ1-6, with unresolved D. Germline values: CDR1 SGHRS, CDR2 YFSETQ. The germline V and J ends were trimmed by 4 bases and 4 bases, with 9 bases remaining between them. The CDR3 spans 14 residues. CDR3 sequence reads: CASSVEAYNSPLHF. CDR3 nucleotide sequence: TGCGCCAGCAGCGTGGAGGCTTATAATTCACCCCTCCACTTT.

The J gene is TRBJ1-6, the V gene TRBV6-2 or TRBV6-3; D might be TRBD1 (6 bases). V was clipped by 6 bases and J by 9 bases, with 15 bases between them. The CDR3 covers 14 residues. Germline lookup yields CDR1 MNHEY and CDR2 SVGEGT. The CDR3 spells CASRQIGTFSPLHF. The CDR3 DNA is TGTGCCAGCAGGCAAATCGGGACATTTTCACCCCTCCACTTT.

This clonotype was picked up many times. The DNA of the CDR3 is TGCGCCAGCAGCCAGGGGGAGGGACAGCTTTACAATGAGCAGTTCTTC. Encoded protein: CASSQGEGQLYNEQFF. This rearrangement joins TRBV4-3 to TRBJ2-1; either TRBD1 or TRBD2 may supply D (7 bases each). CDR3 length: 16 residues. V lost 3 bases, J lost 4 bases, and 16 bases lay in between. Germline V lookup: CDR1 LGHNA, CDR2 YSLEER.

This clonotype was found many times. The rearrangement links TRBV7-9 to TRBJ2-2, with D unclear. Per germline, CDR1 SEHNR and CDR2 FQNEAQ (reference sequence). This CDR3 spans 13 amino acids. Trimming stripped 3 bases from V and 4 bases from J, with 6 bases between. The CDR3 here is CASSLWGTGELFF. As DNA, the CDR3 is TGTGCCAGCAGCTTGTGGGGCACCGGGGAGCTGTTTTTT.

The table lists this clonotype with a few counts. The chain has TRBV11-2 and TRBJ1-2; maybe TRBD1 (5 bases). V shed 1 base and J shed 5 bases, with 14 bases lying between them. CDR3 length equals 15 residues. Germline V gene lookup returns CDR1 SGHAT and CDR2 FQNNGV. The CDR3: CASSLVGAIAYGYTF. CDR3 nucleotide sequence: TGTGCCAGCAGCTTAGTTGGGGCAATAGCTTATGGCTACACCTTC.

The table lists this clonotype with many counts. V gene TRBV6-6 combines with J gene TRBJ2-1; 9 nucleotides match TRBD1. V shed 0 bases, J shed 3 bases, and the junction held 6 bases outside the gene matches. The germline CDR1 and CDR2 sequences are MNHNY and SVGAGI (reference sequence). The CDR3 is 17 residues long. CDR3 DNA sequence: TGTGCCAGCAGTTACTCTTCTACAGGGGGCATCTACAATGAGCAGTTCTTC. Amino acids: CASSYSSTGGIYNEQFF.

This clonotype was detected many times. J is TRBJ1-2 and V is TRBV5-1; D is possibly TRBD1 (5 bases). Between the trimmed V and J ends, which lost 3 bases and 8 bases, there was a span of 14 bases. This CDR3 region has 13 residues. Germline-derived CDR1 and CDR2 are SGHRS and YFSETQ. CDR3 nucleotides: TGCGCCAGCAGCTCTCAGGGAGAAGGAGGCTACACCTTC. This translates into CASSSQGEGGYTF.

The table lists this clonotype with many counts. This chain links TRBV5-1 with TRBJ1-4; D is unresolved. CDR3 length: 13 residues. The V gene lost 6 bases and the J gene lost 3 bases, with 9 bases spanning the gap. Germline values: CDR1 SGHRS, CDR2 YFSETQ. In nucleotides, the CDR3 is TGCGCCAGCACCCCCAGCCCTAATGAAAAACTGTTTTTT. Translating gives CASTPSPNEKLFF.